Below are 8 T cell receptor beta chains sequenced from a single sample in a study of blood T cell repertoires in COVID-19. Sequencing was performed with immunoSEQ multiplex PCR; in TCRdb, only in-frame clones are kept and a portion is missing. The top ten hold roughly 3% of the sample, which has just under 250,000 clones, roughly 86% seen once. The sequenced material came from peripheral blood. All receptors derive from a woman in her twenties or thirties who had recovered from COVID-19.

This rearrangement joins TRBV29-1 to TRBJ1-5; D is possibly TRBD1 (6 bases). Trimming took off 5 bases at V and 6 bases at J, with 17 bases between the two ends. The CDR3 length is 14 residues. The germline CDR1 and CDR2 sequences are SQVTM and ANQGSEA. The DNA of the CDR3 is TGCAGCGTTACGGCAACAGGGCCTGGTCAGCCCCAGCATTTT. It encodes CSVTATGPGQPQHF.

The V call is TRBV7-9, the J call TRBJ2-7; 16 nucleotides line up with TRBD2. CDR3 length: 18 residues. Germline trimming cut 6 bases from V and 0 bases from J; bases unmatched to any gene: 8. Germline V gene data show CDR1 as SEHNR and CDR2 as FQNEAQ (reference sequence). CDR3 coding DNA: TGTGCCAGCAGTTTTCCGGGACTAGCGGGGGGGAGCTCCTACGAGCAGTACTTC. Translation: CASSFPGLAGGSSYEQYF. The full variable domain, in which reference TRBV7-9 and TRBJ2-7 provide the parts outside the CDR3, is DTGVSQNPRHKITKRGQNVTFRCDPISEHNRLYWYRQTLGQGPEFLTYFQNEAQLEKSRLLSDRFSAERPKGSFSTLEIQRTEQGDSAMYLCASSFPGLAGGSSYEQYFGPGTRLTVT.

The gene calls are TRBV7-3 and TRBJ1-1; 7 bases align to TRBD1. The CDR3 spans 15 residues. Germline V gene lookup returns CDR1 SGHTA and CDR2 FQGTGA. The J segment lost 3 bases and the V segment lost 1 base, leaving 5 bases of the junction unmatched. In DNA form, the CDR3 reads TGTGCCAGCAGCTTAAGGGGGACAGATTACACTGAAGCTTTCTTT. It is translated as CASSLRGTDYTEAFF.

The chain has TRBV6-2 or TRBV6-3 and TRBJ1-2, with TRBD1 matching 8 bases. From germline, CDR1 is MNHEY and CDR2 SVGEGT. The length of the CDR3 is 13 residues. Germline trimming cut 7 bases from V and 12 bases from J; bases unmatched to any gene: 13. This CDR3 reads CASNPGQVVGDTF. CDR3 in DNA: TGTGCCAGCAACCCGGGACAGGTTGTGGGAGACACCTTC.

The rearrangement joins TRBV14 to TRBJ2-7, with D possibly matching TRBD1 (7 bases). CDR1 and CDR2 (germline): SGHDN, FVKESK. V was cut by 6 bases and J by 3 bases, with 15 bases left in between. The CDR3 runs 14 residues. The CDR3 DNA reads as TGTGCCAGCAGTTCAGGGGGGTCGATCTACGAGCAGTACTTC. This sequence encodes CASSSGGSIYEQYF.

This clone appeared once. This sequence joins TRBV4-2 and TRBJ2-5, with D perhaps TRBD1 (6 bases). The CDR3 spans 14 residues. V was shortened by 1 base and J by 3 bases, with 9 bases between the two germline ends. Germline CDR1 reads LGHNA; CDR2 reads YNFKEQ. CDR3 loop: CASSQVQGKETQYF. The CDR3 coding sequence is TGTGCCAGCAGCCAAGTGCAGGGGAAAGAGACCCAGTACTTC.

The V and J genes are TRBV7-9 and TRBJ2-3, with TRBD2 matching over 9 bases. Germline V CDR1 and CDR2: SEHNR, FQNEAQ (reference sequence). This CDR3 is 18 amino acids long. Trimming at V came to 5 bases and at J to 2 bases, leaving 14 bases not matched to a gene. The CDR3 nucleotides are TGTGCCAGCAGCCCGGCCGAGAGGCTAGCGGGGCACACAGATACGCAGTATTTT. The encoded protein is CASSPAERLAGHTDTQYF.

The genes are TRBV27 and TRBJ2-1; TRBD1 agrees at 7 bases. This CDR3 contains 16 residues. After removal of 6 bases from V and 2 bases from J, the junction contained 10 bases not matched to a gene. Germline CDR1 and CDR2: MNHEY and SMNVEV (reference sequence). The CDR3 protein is CASRSPTGTAYNEQFF. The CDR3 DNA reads TGTGCCAGCAGGAGCCCGACCGGGACAGCCTACAATGAGCAGTTCTTC.